The clone carrying this T cell receptor (beta chain) was seen more than once but under ten times. Its antigen is still unknown. The isolated RNA, all of it, was reverse transcribed, so expressed TCRB transcripts were what got sequenced. Sequencing used immunoSEQ multiplex PCR; TCRdb keeps in-frame clones, though not all of them. The repertoire holds under 400,000 clones, around 15% seen once, with roughly 6.7% in the top ten. The CDR3 has 14 residues. Trimming at V came to 5 bases and at J to 4 bases, leaving 6 bases not matched to a gene. Germline CDR1 and CDR2: ENHRY and SYGVKD. This sample was included in a study of beta chain features in type 1 diabetes. Study results and caveats: Possibly, sequencing cDNA over-represented cells that had high TCR expression levels. Still unanswered here is whether HLA type influences TCRB rearrangement.

This receptor was taken from a young man in good health. V and J are TRBV10-3 and TRBJ2-7; the match to TRBD1 covers 9 bases. Sequencing was done on a sample of central memory CD4+ T cells from blood. The CDR3, as DNA: TGTGCCATCAGTCCCGGGACAGGGCGGTACGAGCAGTACTTC. Protein: CAISPGTGRYEQYF.